The present T cell receptor beta chain was sequenced within a study of blood T cell repertoires in COVID-19. Across the study: COVID-19 samples from acute and convalescent phases originated in the United States, Italy and Spain. Sources were T cells, B-cell-depleted T cells, or PBMCs; the material itself was cDNA or gDNA.

Profiling relied on immunoSEQ multiplex PCR, and the TCRdb table lists in-frame clones only, not all of them. The data show approximately 350,000 clones, about 86% seen once. Germline V lookup: CDR1 KGHSH, CDR2 LQKENI. The CDR3 loop spans 15 amino acids. Trimming removed 0 bases from V and 9 bases from J, with 12 bases in between. Specimen: peripheral blood. The chain carries TRBV18 and TRBJ1-6, with no clear D. The TCR comes from a man in his thirties or forties with active or convalescent COVID-19. The DNA for the CDR3 is TGTGCCAGCTCACCACCGGTATCATCGGGTTCACCCCTCCACTTT. Residues: CASSPPVSSGSPLHF.